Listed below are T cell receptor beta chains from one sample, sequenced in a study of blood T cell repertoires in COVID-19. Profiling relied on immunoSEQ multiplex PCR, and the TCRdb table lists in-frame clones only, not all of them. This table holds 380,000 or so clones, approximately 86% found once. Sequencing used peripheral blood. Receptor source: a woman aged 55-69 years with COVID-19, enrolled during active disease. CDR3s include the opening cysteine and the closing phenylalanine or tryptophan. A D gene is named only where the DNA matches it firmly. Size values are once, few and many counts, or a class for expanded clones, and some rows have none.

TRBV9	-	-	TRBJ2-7	TGTGCCAGCAGCGTAGGCCCTACCTCCTACGAGCAGTACTTC	CASSVGPTSYEQYF
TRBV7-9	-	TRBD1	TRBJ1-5	TGTGCCAGCAGCCGGACAGGGGGAGGGAATCAGCCCCAGCATTTT	CASSRTGGGNQPQHF
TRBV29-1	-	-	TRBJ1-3	TGCAGCGTTGGCGCACCAGGAGGAAACACCATATATTTT	CSVGAPGGNTIYF
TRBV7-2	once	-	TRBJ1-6	TGTGCCAGCAGCTTAGGGGGAGCGGGGCCCCTCCACTTT	CASSLGGAGPLHF
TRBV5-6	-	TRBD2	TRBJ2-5	TGTGCCAGCAGCTTGGGAGGCGGGGGGCAGTACTTC	CASSLGGGGQYF
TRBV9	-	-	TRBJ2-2	TGTGCCAGCAGCCTTACACCCAGGCCCGGGGGCGGGGAGCTGTTTTTT	CASSLTPRPGGGELFF
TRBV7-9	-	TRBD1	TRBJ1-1	TGTGCCAGCAGCCTTGGACAGGGATTCCCTGAAGCTTTCTTT	CASSLGQGFPEAFF
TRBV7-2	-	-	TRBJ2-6	TGTGCCAGCCTCCTCGAATCCCGGGGTGTTAGGTCTGGGGCCAACGTCCTGACTTTC	CASLLESRGVRSGANVLTF
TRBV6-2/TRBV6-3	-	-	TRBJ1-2	TGTGCCAGCAGTAAACAAGGCCAGGGTGACGGCTACACCTTC	CASSKQGQGDGYTF
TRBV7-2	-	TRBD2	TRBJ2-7	TGTGCCAGCAGACCCGGGACTAGCTTATACGAGCAGTACTTC	CASRPGTSLYEQYF
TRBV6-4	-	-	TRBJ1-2	TGTGCCAGCAGTGGCAGAGGGCCGAACTATGGCTACACCTTC	CASSGRGPNYGYTF
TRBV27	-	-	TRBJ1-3	TGTGCCAGCAGTTTAGGGGCTCCTGGAAACACCATATATTTT	CASSLGAPGNTIYF
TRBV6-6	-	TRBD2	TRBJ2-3	TGTGCCACCGGACTAGCGGGGGAGGATACGCAGTATTTT	CATGLAGEDTQYF
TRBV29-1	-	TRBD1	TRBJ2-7	TGCAGCGCCGGGACAGACTACGAGCAGTACTTC	CSAGTDYEQYF
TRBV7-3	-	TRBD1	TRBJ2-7	TGTGCCAGCAGCTATGAGACAGGGGGCAACTACGAGCAGTACTTC	CASSYETGGNYEQYF
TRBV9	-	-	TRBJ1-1	TGTGCCAGCAGCGAGACAGGAAAGACGAAGGCTTTCTTT	CASSETGKTKAFF
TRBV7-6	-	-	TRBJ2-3	TGTGCCAGCAGCTCCGAGCTTTTACCGCAGTATTTT	CASSSELLPQYF
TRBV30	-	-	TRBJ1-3	TGTGCCTGGAGGGGGGGGTCTGGAAACACCATATATTTT	CAWRGGSGNTIYF
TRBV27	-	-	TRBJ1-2	TGTGCCAGCAGTTTCCTTAGGGGAGGAGGCTACACCTTC	CASSFLRGGGYTF
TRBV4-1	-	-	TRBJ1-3	TGCGCCAGCAGCCAAGGGCGGCCTTCCTCTGGAAACACCATATATTTT	CASSQGRPSSGNTIYF
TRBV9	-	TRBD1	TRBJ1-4	TGTGCCAGCAGCACCAGGACAGGGAACGGTGAAAAACTGTTTTTT	CASSTRTGNGEKLFF
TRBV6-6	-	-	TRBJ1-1	TGTGCCGTAAAGCTTATGAACACTGAAGCTTTCTTT	CAVKLMNTEAFF
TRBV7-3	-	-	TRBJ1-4	TGTGCCAGCAACTCCCGGGAGGTGGATGAAAAACTGTTTTTT	CASNSREVDEKLFF
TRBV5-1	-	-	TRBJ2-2	TGCGCCAGCGGGGGCGCGGGGGCCCCGAACACCGGGGAGCTGTTTTTT	CASGGAGAPNTGELFF
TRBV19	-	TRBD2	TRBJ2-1	TGTGCCAGTAGCGGACTAGCGGGGGAGTTCTACAATGAGCAGTTCTTC	CASSGLAGEFYNEQFF
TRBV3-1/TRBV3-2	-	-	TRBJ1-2	TGTGCCAGCAGCCAAGGTCCGGGGGCTAACTATGGCTACACCTTC	CASSQGPGANYGYTF
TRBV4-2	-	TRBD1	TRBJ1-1	TGTGCCAGCAGCCAAGATAGCGGGGGACAGGGGGGGGCAGCTTTCTTT	CASSQDSGGQGGAAFF
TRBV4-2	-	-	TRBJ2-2	TGTGCCAGCAGCCATGACGCGGGCGCGAACACCGGGGAGCTGTTTTTT	CASSHDAGANTGELFF
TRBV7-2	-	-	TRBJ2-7	TGTGCCAGCAGCCCTAGGTCCGGGATCGAGCAGTACTTC	CASSPRSGIEQYF